One sample yielded the 6 T cell receptor beta chains listed below, sequenced in a study of T cell responses to AZD1222 COVID-19 vaccine. Repertoires were generated with immunoSEQ multiplex PCR, while TCRdb's copy carries only in-frame clones and drops some. Of more than 90,000 clones listed, about 89% were seen once; the top ten hold roughly 10%. Sequences were derived from peripheral blood, sampled 28 days after the second AZD1222 dose. These receptors originate from an adult who received the AZD1222 COVID-19 vaccine.

This rearrangement joins TRBV16 to TRBJ2-7; D remains unclear. The CDR3 totals 12 residues. The ends were cut back, 0 bases at V and 4 bases at J, with 4 bases in the middle. From germline, CDR1 is KGHSY and CDR2 FQNENV. The CDR3 spells CASSQSRYEQYF. The CDR3 DNA is TGTGCCAGCAGCCAATCGCGGTACGAGCAGTACTTC.

V and J are TRBV10-2 and TRBJ1-1, with TRBD1 matching over 11 bases. V lost 3 bases to trimming and J lost 6 bases; unmatched junction nucleotides: 6. The CDR3 spans 15 residues. The V gene's germline CDR1 is WSHSY and CDR2 SAAADI. This chain's CDR3 is CASSEMDRGLAEAFF. CDR3 DNA sequence: TGCGCCAGCAGTGAAATGGACAGGGGGCTTGCTGAAGCTTTCTTT.

The chain is built from TRBV5-1 and TRBJ2-7; D is perhaps TRBD2 (6 bases). With 7 bases removed from V and 4 bases from J, the gap between germline ends came to 12 bases. CDR1 is SGHRS and CDR2 is YFSETQ in the germline V gene. The length of the CDR3 is 12 residues. The CDR3 coding sequence is TGCGCCAGCGGCCTCGGGGGATACGAGCAGTACTTC. Translated, it gives CASGLGGYEQYF.

This chain connects TRBV5-4 to TRBJ1-4; TRBD1 matches at 9 bases. V lost 4 bases, J lost 1 base, and 5 bases stayed unmatched. CDR1 SGHNT and CDR2 YYREEE come from the germline V gene (reference sequence). The CDR3 is 16 amino acids. CDR3 amino acids: CASSHRTGETNEKLFF. The CDR3 DNA follows: TGTGCCAGCAGCCACCGGACAGGGGAAACTAATGAAAAACTGTTTTTT. Looking up the rest from reference TRBV5-4 and TRBJ1-4 gives the full variable domain: ETGVTQSPTHLIKTRGQQVTLRCSSQSGHNTVSWYQQALGQGPQFIFQYYREEENGRGNFPPRFSGLQFPNYSSELNVNALELDDSALYLCASSHRTGETNEKLFFGSGTQLSVL.

The rearrangement joins TRBV6-2 or TRBV6-3 to TRBJ2-7, with 10 bases fitting TRBD2. J was trimmed by 2 bases and V by 6 bases; bases with no gene match: 13. The CDR3 totals 17 residues. CDR1 is MNHEY and CDR2 is SVGEGT in the germline V gene. DNA of the CDR3: TGTGCCAGCAGCAAGCGGGAGGGCGAGTGGAGAGCCTACGAGCAGTACTTC. Translating it yields CASSKREGEWRAYEQYF.

The chain carries TRBV27 and TRBJ2-1; D assignment may be TRBD1 or TRBD2 (5 bases each). Germline values: CDR1 MNHEY, CDR2 SMNVEV (reference sequence). The CDR3 covers 14 residues. V lost 8 bases and J 6 bases, leaving 17 bases between the germline ends. This CDR3 is CASEPPGRRNEQFF. The CDR3 DNA reads TGTGCCAGCGAACCTCCGGGACGCCGCAATGAGCAGTTCTTC.